The T cell receptor beta chain described here comes from a study of T cell changes during pregnancy in multiple sclerosis. Clones were sequenced by immunoSEQ multiplex PCR, and TCRdb holds only the in-frame ones, with some missing. The repertoire has approximately 83,000 clones, approximately 92% of them found once; the top ten carry 4.3%. The CDR3 runs 17 residues. The V segment lost 0 bases and the J segment 3 bases; nucleotides outside the gene matches: 13. The germline gives CDR1 GTSNPN, CDR2 SVGIG (reference sequence). J is TRBJ2-7 and V is TRBV30; TRBD2 matches at 8 bases. The sample consisted of peripheral blood, taken in the first trimester of pregnancy. The clonotype originates from a female donor with multiple sclerosis, enrolled in a pregnancy study. In nucleotides, the CDR3 is TGTGCCTGGAGTGTACTCGGGAGGGACTGGGGTATCTACGAGCAGTACTTC. Translation: CAWSVLGRDWGIYEQYF.